A single sample is the source of the 18 T cell receptor beta chains below, sequenced in a study of cytomegalovirus exposure and HLA in healthy donors. The PCR contained 60 Vbeta and 13 Jbeta primers. Assay: immunoSEQ multiplex PCR; the TCRdb copy retains only in-frame clones and omits some. The data hold 100,000 to 150,000 clones, with around three quarters observed a single time. The sample comprised PBMCs. These receptors came from a female donor in good health and CMV-seronegative.

This clone was counted only a few times. The chain couples TRBV7-3 to TRBJ2-5, with D perhaps matching TRBD1 (7 bases). CDR3 length equals 13 residues. Trimming removed 5 bases at V and 9 bases at J, with 16 bases between. Germline V CDR1 and CDR2: SGHTA, FQGTGA. CDR3 nucleotide sequence: TGTGCCAGCAGCGCCGGACAGGAGGGATCCCAGTACTTC. Protein: CASSAGQEGSQYF.

This chain uses TRBV16 with TRBJ2-1; TRBD2 aligns across 13 bases. CDR1 KGHSY and CDR2 FQNENV come from the germline V gene. The CDR3 extends over 15 amino acids. The trim removed 4 bases at V and 9 bases at J, leaving 6 bases unmatched. The CDR3 DNA follows: TGTGCCAGCAGCCCTACTAGCGGGAGGGCCAGTGAGCAGTTCTTC. This codes for CASSPTSGRASEQFF. The full variable domain, in which reference TRBV16 and TRBJ2-1 provide the parts outside the CDR3, is GEEVAQTPKHLVRGEGQKAKLYCAPIKGHSYVFWYQQVLKNEFKFLISFQNENVFDETGMPKERFSAKCLPNSPCSLEIQATKLEDSAVYFCASSPTSGRASEQFFGPGTRLTVL.

As concerns this clone: Other DNA sequences in this specimen translate into the identical CDR3. CDR3 DNA sequence: TGTGCCAGCTCTCCAACCCAATACAGAAATCAGCCCCAGCATTTT. Its translation: CASSPTQYRNQPQHF. The chain recombines TRBV18 with TRBJ1-5, with unresolved D. The CDR3 runs to 15 residues. V lost 6 bases, J lost 4 bases, and 16 bases lay in between. Germline CDR1 reads KGHSH; CDR2 reads LQKENI.

This clone was counted once. In DNA form, the CDR3 reads TGTGCCAGCAGCTTAATGAGCGGGAGAAGCTCCTACAATGAGCAGTTCTTC. Protein: CASSLMSGRSSYNEQFF. The chain employs TRBV7-9 and TRBJ2-1, with 8 bases that match TRBD2. The germline V gene has CDR1 SEHNR and CDR2 FQNEAQ (reference sequence). The CDR3 length is 17 residues. With 2 bases clipped from V and 0 bases from J, the junction kept 6 bases outside the gene matches.

V and J are TRBV27 and TRBJ2-3; D not resolved. CDR1 and CDR2 (germline): MNHEY, SMNVEV (reference sequence). V was shortened by 4 bases and J by 2 bases, with 4 bases between the two germline ends. CDR3 length: 12 amino acids. CDR3 protein: CASSSTTDTQYF. In DNA form, the CDR3 reads TGTGCCAGCAGTTCTACCACAGATACGCAGTATTTT.

This clone has only one observation. This rearrangement joins TRBV18 to TRBJ1-2, with a tentative D call TRBD1 (5 bases). The length of the CDR3 is 13 residues. CDR1 KGHSH and CDR2 LQKENI come from the germline V gene. V lost 2 bases and J 3 bases, leaving 7 bases between the germline ends. In DNA form, the CDR3 reads TGTGCCAGCTCACCAGCCAGGGACTATGGCTACACCTTC. It codes for CASSPARDYGYTF.

The genes are TRBV30 and TRBJ2-5, with 10 bases fitting TRBD2. Germline values: CDR1 GTSNPN, CDR2 SVGIG (reference sequence). The CDR3 has 16 amino acids. V shed 0 bases and J 0 bases; nucleotides not matched to a gene: 4. CDR3 DNA: TGTGCCTGGAGTGTCAATAGCGGGGGGTACCAAGAGACCCAGTACTTC. The encoded protein is CAWSVNSGGYQETQYF.

Regarding this clone: The germline gene is not matched at one end of the junction; a read error may be the cause. The J gene is TRBJ2-7, the V gene TRBV7-9; TRBD1 matches at 7 bases. CDR1 and CDR2 from the germline V gene are SEHNR and FQNEAQ (reference sequence). This CDR3 is built from 13 residues. The CDR3 region is CTSSPTGQREQYF. CDR3 in DNA: TGTACCAGCAGCCCCACGGGACAGCGCGAGCAGTACTTC.

This chain links TRBV7-9 with TRBJ1-5; 7 nucleotides align to TRBD1. The CDR3 is 13 amino acids. The trim removed 5 bases at V and 7 bases at J, leaving 5 bases unmatched. Germline-derived CDR1 and CDR2 are SEHNR and FQNEAQ (reference sequence). The CDR3: CASSIDRVQPQHF. The CDR3, as DNA: TGTGCCAGCAGCATAGACAGGGTCCAGCCCCAGCATTTT.

CDR3: CASPGRGGSDTQYF. CDR3 DNA: TGTGCCAGCCCCGGGAGGGGGGGGTCGGATACGCAGTATTTT. The genes are TRBV5-4 and TRBJ2-3; 8 bases agree with TRBD2. This CDR3 is built from 14 residues. Germline loops: CDR1 SGHNT, CDR2 YYREEE (reference sequence). J gave up 6 bases and V 7 bases, and 10 bases lay outside the gene matches.

This sequence joins TRBV7-3 and TRBJ2-7, with 8 bases that match TRBD2. CDR3 length: 18 amino acids. In germline, CDR1 is SGHTA, CDR2 FQGTGA. V lost 3 bases, J lost 0 bases, and 13 bases stayed unmatched. The CDR3 DNA reads TGTGCCAGCAGCTTCCCAGCCTACGGCGGGAGGAGCTCCTACGAGCAGTACTTC. Protein sequence: CASSFPAYGGRSSYEQYF.

V and J are TRBV7-3 and TRBJ2-3, with TRBD1 identical over 12 bases. V was pared by 0 bases and J by 2 bases, with 9 bases of the junction left unmatched. Germline lookup yields CDR1 SGHTA and CDR2 FQGTGA. The CDR3 is made up of 19 amino acids. Here the CDR3 reads CASSLTGTGGAGVTDTQYF. The CDR3 DNA is TGTGCCAGCAGCTTAACGGGGACAGGGGGCGCCGGGGTCACAGATACGCAGTATTTT.

The chain is built from TRBV4-2 and TRBJ2-6; weak D call: TRBD2 (5 bases). V was pared by 2 bases and J by 3 bases, with 14 bases between. Germline-derived CDR1 and CDR2 are LGHNA and YNFKEQ. The CDR3 spans 17 residues. The CDR3 is CASSQRIGLDGANVLTF. The CDR3 DNA follows: TGTGCCAGCAGCCAAAGGATCGGACTCGATGGGGCCAACGTCCTGACTTTC.

The gene calls are TRBV5-1 and TRBJ2-5; no reliable D call. The ends were cut back, 4 bases at V and 4 bases at J, with 11 bases in the middle. Germline V lookup: CDR1 SGHRS, CDR2 YFSETQ. The CDR3 covers 13 residues. In DNA form, the CDR3 reads TGCGCCAGCAGCCAATCACGCGGAGAGACCCAGTACTTC. Translated, it gives CASSQSRGETQYF.

The V and J genes are TRBV27 and TRBJ1-2; 8 bases map to TRBD1. J was trimmed by 4 bases and V by 6 bases; bases with no gene match: 13. This CDR3 region has 16 residues. Germline CDR1 and CDR2: MNHEY and SMNVEV (reference sequence). This CDR3 reads CASSSWGLDRGYGYTF. CDR3 bases: TGTGCCAGCAGCTCGTGGGGGCTCGACAGGGGCTATGGCTACACCTTC.

This clone was recorded only once. The chain recombines TRBV5-4 with TRBJ2-1; the D gene is possibly TRBD2 (5 bases). Germline-derived CDR1 and CDR2 are SGHNT and YYREEE (reference sequence). V gave up 9 bases and J gave up 6 bases, with 16 bases separating them. CDR3 length equals 13 residues. CDR3 nucleotides: TGTGCCACCCTTCTAAGCGGATTCAATGAGCAGTTCTTC. It codes for CATLLSGFNEQFF.

This clone showed up just a few times. The chain is built from TRBV19 and TRBJ2-7, with 9 bases identical to TRBD1. This CDR3 comprises 14 residues. The V segment lost 3 bases and the J segment 4 bases; nucleotides outside the gene matches: 4. Germline CDR1 reads LNHDA; CDR2 reads SQIVND (reference sequence). The CDR3 reads CASSIRDRVYEQYF. CDR3 nucleotides: TGTGCCAGTAGTATCCGGGACAGGGTATACGAGCAGTACTTC. The variable domain in full, completed from reference TRBV19 and TRBJ2-7, reads DGGITQSPKYLFRKEGQNVTLSCEQNLNHDAMYWYRQDPGQGLRLIYYSQIVNDFQKGDIAEGYSVSREKKESFPLTVTSAQKNPTAFYLCASSIRDRVYEQYFGPGTRLTVT.

The chain is built from TRBV4-1 and TRBJ2-7; D possibly corresponds to TRBD2 (5 bases). Germline V CDR1 and CDR2: MGHRA, YSYEKL. This CDR3 has 17 amino acids. The V end was cut by 0 bases, the J end by 1 base, with 16 bases between. The CDR3 spells CASSQDSGAGGSYEQYF. The CDR3 nucleotides read TGCGCCAGCAGCCAAGATTCGGGCGCGGGTGGGTCCTACGAGCAGTACTTC.